The clone carrying this T cell receptor beta chain appeared many times. The target antigen is unknown. Heparinized whole blood, roughly 5 to 9 ml, came from each donor. The method was immunoSEQ multiplex PCR; TCRdb's version includes in-frame clones alone and lacks a portion of them. The data show 40,000 or so clones, with none appearing a single time. This specimen comes from a study of T cell clonality in common variable immunodeficiency. Study-wide points: Compared with healthy controls, CVID subjects showed increased TCRbeta clonality, mostly in about a third.

The sample was peripheral blood mononuclear cells. The source is a person aged 18 to 69 in good health.

Partial CDR3 DNA: TGCGCCAGCAGCTTAGCAGGGGGAGAGACC. Translating gives CASSLAGGET. From start to end, the CDR3 is CASSLAGGETQYF. The chain combines TRBV5-1 with TRBJ2-5; 7 bases are a match to TRBD1. Coverage ceases 3 residues before the CDR3 finishes, and the germline J gene fills in the end. The CDR3 extends over 13 amino acids. CDR1 is SGHRS, CDR2 YFSETQ, per germline. J was trimmed by 4 bases and V by 2 bases; bases with no gene match: 2.